This T cell receptor beta chain was found in a study of T cells after yellow fever vaccination. Study summary: Preparation of the low-cell-number fractions used SMART-Seq v4 Ultra Low Input.

General study results and limits: After the booster, approximately 95% of CD4 and more than 75% of CD8 primary-response clones were re-detected.

By 5'RACE template switching, TCR cDNA was produced, with a universal primer site and UMIs added in the process. TCRdb used MiXCR to reprocess the 5' RACE reads, holding one entry per CDR3 protein. The sample consists of 300,000 or so distinct CDR3 sequences, 10% to 15% of them appearing once. Comment on this clonotype: Its target is not known.

The clonotype originates from a man aged 30 to 39 who received the YFV17D yellow fever vaccine. The sequencing here drew on CD4+ T cells sorted from PBMCs, taken 45 days after the yellow fever booster vaccination.

CDR3 residues: CASKRDPGAFPGNTIYF. In DNA, the CDR3 is TGTGCCAGCAAGCGAGACCCAGGGGCCTTCCCTGGAAACACCATATATTTT. The rearrangement links TRBV6-1 to TRBJ1-3; maybe TRBD1 (6 bases). Trimming took 7 bases from V and 2 from J, leaving 21 bases between them. The length of the CDR3 is 17 residues. Germline V CDR1 and CDR2: MNHNS, SASEGT.